Listed here is a single T cell receptor beta chain. A second PCR of about 7 to 12 cycles used a sample-barcoded 5' primer and a J-beta primer mix. Every single cDNA molecule received a tag from a template-switch adaptor with 12 random nucleotides. From the 5' RACE reads, TCRdb called clonotypes with MiXCR, one entry per CDR3 protein. In the table there are hundreds of thousands of distinct CDR3 sequences, 62% of which are singletons. The entry originates in a study of blood T cells in healthy people across ages. Trimming cost V 5 bases and J 4 bases; bases outside gene matches: 7. CDR1 and CDR2 (germline): SGHVS, FNYEAQ. This CDR3 contains 15 residues. Roughly 10 milliliters of peripheral blood were drawn from each donor. At least 5 micrograms of total RNA were extracted per sample.

The chain is built from TRBV7-6 and TRBJ2-1; TRBD2 matches 8 bases. The source of this sequence is a man aged 30 to 39 in good health. The sequencing sample was made of blood. CDR3 sequence: CASSPSSGWYNEQFF. In nucleotides, the CDR3 is TGTGCCAGCAGCCCCTCTAGCGGGTGGTACAATGAGCAGTTCTTC.